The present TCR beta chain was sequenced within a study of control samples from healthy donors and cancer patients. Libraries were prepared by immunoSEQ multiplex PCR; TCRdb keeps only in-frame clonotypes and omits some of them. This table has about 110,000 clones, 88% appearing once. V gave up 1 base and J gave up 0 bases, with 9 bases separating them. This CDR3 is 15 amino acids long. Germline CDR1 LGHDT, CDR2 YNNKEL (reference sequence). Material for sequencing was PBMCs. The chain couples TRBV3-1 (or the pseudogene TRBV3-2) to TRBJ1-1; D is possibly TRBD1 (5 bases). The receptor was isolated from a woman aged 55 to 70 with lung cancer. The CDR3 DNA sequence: TGTGCCAGCAGCCAAGCCGGGGGATTGAACACTGAAGCTTTCTTT. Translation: CASSQAGGLNTEAFF.